This record concerns one T cell receptor (beta chain) sequence. Antigen unknown. RNA was extracted and reverse transcribed into cDNA as the sequencing template. Only in-frame clones appear in the TCRdb table, and some are missing; sequencing was by immunoSEQ multiplex PCR. Altogether more than 150,000 clones are present, roughly 62% being singletons, with the ten largest covering 10% to 15%. These data come from a study of CD8+ T cells in alopecia areata. As for the study in general: The tofacitinib course ran for 6 to 18 months and was followed by 6 months off drug.

The CDR3 is 15 amino acids. Germline values: CDR1 SNHLY, CDR2 FYNNEI. Between the trimmed V and J ends, which lost 7 bases and 1 base, there was a span of 14 bases. Study results and caveats: Given one nonresponder, whether baseline CD8+ expansion relates to response remains uncertain.

As to treatment: oral pan-JAK inhibitor, 5-10 mg twice daily. V is TRBV2 and J is TRBJ1-5, with D tentatively TRBD1 (6 bases). Sample: CD8+ T cells sorted from blood, taken at week 24, from a patient treated with tofacitinib. The receptor was isolated from a human donor with alopecia areata. The CDR3 here is CASTPTGTSNQPQHF. Here the CDR3 DNA reads TGTGCCAGCACCCCTACAGGGACCAGCAATCAGCCCCAGCATTTT.